One sample yielded the 9 T cell receptor beta chains listed below, sequenced in a study of CD8 T cells in ankylosing spondylitis. TCRdb passed the 5' RACE reads through MiXCR, listing each CDR3 protein once. This sample has some 350,000 distinct CDR3 sequences, with 14% to 15% found just once. Sequencing was carried out using blood, either unsorted or a sorted T cell fraction (not recorded which). These receptors were obtained from a male donor with ankylosing spondylitis or in good health (not recorded which).

In its sample, this clonotype was seen a few times. The chain uses TRBV9 and TRBJ2-3; D call uncertain. The germline V gene has CDR1 SGDLS and CDR2 YYNGEE. The CDR3 loop spans 13 amino acids. Trimming pared 2 bases from V and 3 bases from J, leaving 7 bases between. The CDR3 region is CASSVEVTDTQYF. The DNA for the CDR3 is TGTGCCAGCAGCGTCGAAGTAACAGATACGCAGTATTTT.

The chain joins TRBV4-1 to TRBJ2-4; 9 positions match TRBD2. Germline CDR1 MGHRA, CDR2 YSYEKL. The CDR3 runs to 14 residues. V lost 5 bases to trimming and J lost 8 bases; unmatched junction nucleotides: 7. The CDR3 DNA is TGCGCCAGCAGCTACCTAGCGGGATTAGACATTCAGTACTTC. Protein sequence: CASSYLAGLDIQYF.

This clonotype was seen only a few times. The J gene is TRBJ2-7, the V gene TRBV7-2; 9 positions agree with TRBD1. The V segment lost 1 base and the J segment 5 bases; nucleotides outside the gene matches: 6. Germline-derived CDR1 and CDR2 are SGHTA and FQGNSA. The CDR3 loop spans 15 amino acids. CDR3 DNA: TGTGCCAGCAGCTTAGAGTGGACAGGGGTCCACGAGCAGTACTTC. Encoded protein: CASSLEWTGVHEQYF.

The V gene is TRBV10-2, the J gene TRBJ2-2; D remains unclear. With 3 bases removed from V and 5 bases from J, the gap between germline ends came to 7 bases. CDR1 and CDR2 from the germline V gene are WSHSY and SAAADI. This CDR3 is built from 13 residues. CDR3 sequence reads: CASSETFTGELFF. The CDR3 coding sequence is TGCGCCAGCAGTGAAACCTTTACCGGGGAGCTGTTTTTT.

Many counts were recorded for this clonotype. The chain links TRBV12-3 or TRBV12-4 to TRBJ1-2; D is undetermined. The CDR3 contains 13 residues. The V gene lost 6 bases and the J gene lost 2 bases, with 10 bases spanning the gap. The CDR3 protein is CASRHDGNYGYTF. In nucleotides, the CDR3 is TGTGCCAGCAGACACGACGGCAACTATGGCTACACCTTC.

In this sample, this clonotype turned up a few times. The rearrangement links TRBV20-1 to TRBJ2-3; perhaps D is TRBD1 or TRBD2 (5 bases each). Germline V lookup: CDR1 DFQATT, CDR2 SNEGSKA (reference sequence). Trimming shortened V by 4 bases and J by 0 bases, and 14 bases separated the two germline ends. This CDR3 contains 15 residues. In nucleotides, the CDR3 is TGCAGTGCTATCATCTGGGGGAGAAGCACAGATACGCAGTATTTT. This codes for CSAIIWGRSTDTQYF.

This clonotype was observed at least ten times. The chain combines TRBV24-1 with TRBJ2-1; D unclear. Per the germline V gene, CDR1 is KGHDR and CDR2 is SFDVKD. The CDR3 is made up of 13 amino acids. The V end was cut by 6 bases, the J end by 2 bases, with 7 bases between. This chain's CDR3 is CATSTPPYNEQFF. DNA of the CDR3: TGTGCCACCAGTACTCCCCCCTACAATGAGCAGTTCTTC.

This clonotype was counted only a few times. V gene TRBV12-3 or TRBV12-4 combines with J gene TRBJ2-2, with no clear D. This CDR3 has 14 residues. Trimming took off 6 bases at V and 0 bases at J, with 8 bases between the two ends. CDR3 bases: TGTGCCAGCAGCCGTGGGACGAACACCGGGGAGCTGTTTTTT. Its protein is CASSRGTNTGELFF.

This clonotype was observed many times. This sequence joins TRBV12-3 or TRBV12-4 and TRBJ1-2; no clear D. The CDR3 spans 14 residues. Trimming removed 3 bases at V and 9 bases at J, with 17 bases between. CDR3: CASSLAEASRSYTF. Here the CDR3 DNA reads TGTGCCAGCAGTTTGGCTGAGGCGTCTAGGAGCTACACCTTC.